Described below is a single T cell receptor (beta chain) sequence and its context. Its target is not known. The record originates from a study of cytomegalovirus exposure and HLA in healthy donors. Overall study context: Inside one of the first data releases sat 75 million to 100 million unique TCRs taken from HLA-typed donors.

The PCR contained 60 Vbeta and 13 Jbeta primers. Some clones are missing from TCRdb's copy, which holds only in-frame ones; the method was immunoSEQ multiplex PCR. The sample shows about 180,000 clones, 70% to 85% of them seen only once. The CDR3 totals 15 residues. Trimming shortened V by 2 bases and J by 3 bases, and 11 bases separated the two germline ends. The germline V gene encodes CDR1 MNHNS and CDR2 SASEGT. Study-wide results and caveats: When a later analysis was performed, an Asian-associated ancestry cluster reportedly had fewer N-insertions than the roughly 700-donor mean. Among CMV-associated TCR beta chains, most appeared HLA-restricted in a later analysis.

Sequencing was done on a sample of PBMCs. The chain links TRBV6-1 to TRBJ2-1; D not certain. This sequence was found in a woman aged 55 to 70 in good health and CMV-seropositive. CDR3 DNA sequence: TGTGCCAGCAGTGAAAACAGTAGGTTCTACAATGAGCAGTTCTTC. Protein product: CASSENSRFYNEQFF.